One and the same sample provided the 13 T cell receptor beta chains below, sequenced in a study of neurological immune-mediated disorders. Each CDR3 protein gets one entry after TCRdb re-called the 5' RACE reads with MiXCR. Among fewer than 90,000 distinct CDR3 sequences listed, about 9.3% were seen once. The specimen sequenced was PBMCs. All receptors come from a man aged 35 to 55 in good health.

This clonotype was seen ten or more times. CDR3 nucleotide sequence: TGTGCCAGCAGTTTACAGGGGGACACCTCCTACGAGCAGTACTTC. Translation: CASSLQGDTSYEQYF. The chain has TRBV27 and TRBJ2-7; 7 nucleotides agree with TRBD1. V was clipped by 2 bases and J by 0 bases; unmatched bases: 4. Germline V gene lookup returns CDR1 MNHEY and CDR2 SMNVEV (reference sequence). The CDR3 covers 15 residues.

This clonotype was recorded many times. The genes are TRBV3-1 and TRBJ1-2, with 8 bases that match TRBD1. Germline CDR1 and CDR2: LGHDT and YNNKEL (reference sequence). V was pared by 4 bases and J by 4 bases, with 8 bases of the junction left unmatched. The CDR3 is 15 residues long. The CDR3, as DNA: TGTGCCAGCAGCCCTCCAGGGGGCATAACCTATGGCTACACCTTC. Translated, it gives CASSPPGGITYGYTF.

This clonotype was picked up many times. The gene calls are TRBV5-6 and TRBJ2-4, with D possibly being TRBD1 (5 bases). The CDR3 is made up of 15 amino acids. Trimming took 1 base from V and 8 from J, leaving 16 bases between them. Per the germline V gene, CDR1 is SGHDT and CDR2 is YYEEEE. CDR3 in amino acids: CASSLFGRDLDIQYF. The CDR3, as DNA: TGTGCCAGCAGCTTGTTTGGCAGGGATCTTGACATTCAGTACTTC.

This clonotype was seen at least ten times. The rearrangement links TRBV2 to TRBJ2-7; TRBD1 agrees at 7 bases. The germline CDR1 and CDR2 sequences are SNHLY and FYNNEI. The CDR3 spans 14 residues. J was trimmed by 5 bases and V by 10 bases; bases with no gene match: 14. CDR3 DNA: TGTGCCACCTCCCCTTACCCACAGGGGCACGAGCAGTACTTC. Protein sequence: CATSPYPQGHEQYF.

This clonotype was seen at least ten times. CDR3 sequence reads: CSARDKGNIQYF. The DNA for the CDR3 is TGCAGTGCTAGAGACAAGGGGAACATTCAGTACTTC. This chain connects TRBV20-1 to TRBJ2-4; possibly TRBD1 for D (5 bases). Trimming removed 0 bases at V and 7 bases at J, with 7 bases between. Germline V gene sequence: CDR1 DFQATT, CDR2 SNEGSKA (reference sequence). The CDR3 extends over 12 amino acids.

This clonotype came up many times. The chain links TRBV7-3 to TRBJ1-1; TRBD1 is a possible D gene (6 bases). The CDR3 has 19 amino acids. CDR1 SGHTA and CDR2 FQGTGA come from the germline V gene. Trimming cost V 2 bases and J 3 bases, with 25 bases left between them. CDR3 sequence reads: CASSLRPLAGAGKDTEAFF. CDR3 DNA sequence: TGTGCCAGCAGCTTACGGCCCCTCGCGGGGGCGGGCAAGGACACTGAAGCTTTCTTT.

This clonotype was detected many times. This CDR3 reads CASTRQGRAEETQYF. CDR3 coding DNA: TGCGCCAGCACTCGACAGGGGAGGGCGGAGGAGACCCAGTACTTC. The chain combines TRBV5-1 with TRBJ2-5, with D possibly TRBD1 on 8 matching bases. In germline, CDR1 is SGHRS, CDR2 YFSETQ. The CDR3 consists of 15 residues. Trimming removed 6 bases at V and 5 bases at J, with 20 bases between.

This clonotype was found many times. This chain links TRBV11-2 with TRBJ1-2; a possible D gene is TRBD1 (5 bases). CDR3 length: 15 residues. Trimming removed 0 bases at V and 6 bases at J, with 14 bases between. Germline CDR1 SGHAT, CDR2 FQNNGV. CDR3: CASSLDSGTYHGYTF. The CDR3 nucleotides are TGTGCCAGCAGCTTAGATTCAGGGACCTATCATGGCTACACCTTC.

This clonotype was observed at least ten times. The CDR3 DNA reads as TGCGCCAGCAGCTTCGGGACAGGATATGGCTACACCTTC. Protein sequence: CASSFGTGYGYTF. The chain employs TRBV5-1 and TRBJ1-2; 8 positions agree with TRBD1. Germline assignment: CDR1 SGHRS and CDR2 YFSETQ. Unmatched junction bases numbered 2, after V lost 2 bases and J lost 5 bases. There are 13 residues in the CDR3.

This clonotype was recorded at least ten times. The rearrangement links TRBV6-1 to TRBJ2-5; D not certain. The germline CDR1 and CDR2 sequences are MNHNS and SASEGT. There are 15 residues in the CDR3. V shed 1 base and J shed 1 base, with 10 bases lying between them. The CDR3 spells CASSEGTRPQETQYF. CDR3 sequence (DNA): TGTGCCAGCAGTGAAGGGACCCGGCCCCAAGAGACCCAGTACTTC.

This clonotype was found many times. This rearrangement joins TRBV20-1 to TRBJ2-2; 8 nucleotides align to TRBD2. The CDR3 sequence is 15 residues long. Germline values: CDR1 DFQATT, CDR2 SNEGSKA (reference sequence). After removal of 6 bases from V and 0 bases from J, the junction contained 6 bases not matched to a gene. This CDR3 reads CSAESGGANTGELFF. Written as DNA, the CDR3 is TGCAGTGCAGAAAGCGGGGGAGCGAACACCGGGGAGCTGTTTTTT.

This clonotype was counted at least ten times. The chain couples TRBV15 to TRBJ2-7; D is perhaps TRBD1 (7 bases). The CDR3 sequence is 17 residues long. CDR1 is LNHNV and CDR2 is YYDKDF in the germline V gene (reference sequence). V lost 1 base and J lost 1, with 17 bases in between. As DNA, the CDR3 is TGTGCCACCAGCAGAGTATCCACAGGGGAGGTATCCTACGAGCAGTACTTC. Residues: CATSRVSTGEVSYEQYF.

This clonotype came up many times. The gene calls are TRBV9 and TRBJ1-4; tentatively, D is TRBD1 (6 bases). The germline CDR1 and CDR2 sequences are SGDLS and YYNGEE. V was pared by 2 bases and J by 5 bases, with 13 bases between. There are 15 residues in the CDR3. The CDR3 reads CASSVLGTPNEKLFF. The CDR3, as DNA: TGTGCCAGCAGCGTCCTCGGGACACCGAATGAAAAACTGTTTTTT.